These T cell receptor beta chains were read from a single sample in a study of metastatic and nonmetastatic thyroid tumors. TCRdb reanalyzed the PCR reads via MiXCR. The sample lists 3,000 to 5,000 clones; under 25% were seen once. Source material: tumor tissue. These receptors came from a male donor with papillary thyroid cancer or a benign thyroid nodule (not recorded which). Some clones in this sample may be carry-over from other donors' samples. CDR3s include the opening cysteine and the closing phenylalanine or tryptophan. Fields, in order: D gene, V gene, J gene, clone size, CDR3 DNA, CDR3 protein. D genes are given only for firm matches. Size is stated for part of the rows, as once, few or many counts, or as a class when the clone is expanded.

TRBD2	TRBV24-1	TRBJ2-5	-	TGTGCCACGAAGGGGAGGGGAGAAGAGACCCAGTACTTC	CATKGRGEETQYF
TRBD2	TRBV28	TRBJ2-5	few	TGTGCCAGCAGTCCCTCGGGACTAGGAGGCCAAGAGACCCAGTACTTC	CASSPSGLGGQETQYF
TRBD2	TRBV9	TRBJ2-2	medium-sized	TGTGCCAGCAGCGTAGCGGGAGGGAACACCGGGGAGCTGTTTTTT	CASSVAGGNTGELFF
-	TRBV6-1	TRBJ2-7	-	TGTGCCAGCAGTGAAGAACCTGGCGGTACCTACGAGCAGTACTTC	CASSEEPGGTYEQYF
-	TRBV7-9	TRBJ2-3	medium-sized	TGTGCCAGCAGCCGCAGACAGAACACAGATACGCAGTATTTT	CASSRRQNTDTQYF
-	TRBV6-1	TRBJ1-5	few	TGTGCCAGCAGTGAACCGGGTATTAGCAATCAGCCCCAGCATTTT	CASSEPGISNQPQHF
-	TRBV7-9	TRBJ2-3	medium-sized	TGTGCCAGCAGCTTAGGCGACTGGCGGGACCTCACAGATACGCAGTATTTT	CASSLGDWRDLTDTQYF
-	TRBV6-1	TRBJ2-7	few	TGTGCCAGCAGTGAAGCTCCGGGACATCTTTACGAGCAGTACTTC	CASSEAPGHLYEQYF
-	TRBV28	TRBJ2-5	-	TGTGCCAGCAGTTGGGACACAGGGGGGGCCCAGTACTTC	CASSWDTGGAQYF
-	TRBV18	TRBJ2-3	many	TGTGCCAGCTCTCCGGGGGATACGCAGTATTTT	CASSPGDTQYF